This record covers a single T cell receptor (beta chain). What it binds is unknown. The entry originates in a study of PD-1 blockade in classical Hodgkin lymphoma. Study-wide results and limits: Differences between repertoires have undefined causes, possibly disease activity or prior therapy.

Patients all relapsed after autologous stem cell transplantation, and there was variation in brentuximab vedotin exposure. Data came from immunoSEQ multiplex PCR; TCRdb stores just in-frame clones and leaves some out. The sample includes about 86,000 clones, approximately 91% of them seen just once. The CDR3 is made up of 18 amino acids. The V gene's germline CDR1 is MNHNS and CDR2 SASEGT. V was shortened by 2 bases and J by 1 base, with 20 bases between the two germline ends. The input for sequencing was peripheral blood mononuclear cells (PBMCs), taken at baseline. The sequence was collected from a human donor with classical Hodgkin lymphoma. The genes are TRBV6-1 and TRBJ1-1, with a tentative D call TRBD1 (5 bases). The CDR3 coding sequence is TGTGCCAGCAGTGAATTGTATCGGGGCCTAAGCGAGAACACTGAAGCTTTCTTT. This encodes CASSELYRGLSENTEAFF.